This T cell receptor (beta chain) was sequenced for a study of cytomegalovirus exposure and HLA in healthy donors (dated by TCRdb to about 2017). Study-level background: According to a later analysis, the 120 or so validation repertoires were produced on the same platform as the roughly 700 repertoires of the first cohort. A separate validation cohort of more than 100 different subjects was used in addition to the approximately 610-subject first cohort. The study combined high-throughput TCR immunosequencing, statistical association of individual TCRs with disease status, and machine learning to predict cytomegalovirus infection status. The study aimed to test whether cataloging public T cell receptors could reveal signatures of past pathogen exposure. Results the study describes overall, beyond this receptor: The authors suggested that the approach could potentially be extended to other disease states and immunological phenotypes. In a later analysis, TCRs clustered in the first cohort were found to also tend to co-occur in the roughly 130 validation repertoires, with approximately 94% of cluster scores above 0. The validation cohort had no HLA typing available for a later analysis, so co-occurrence within that cohort was assessed over all 120 or so repertoires. Three of the identified cytomegalovirus-associated TCR beta chains were confirmed in vitro to be specific for cytomegalovirus antigens. A total of 150 to 200 TCR beta chains were listed by the study as associated with cytomegalovirus. Most TCR sequences were seen in very few donors, while some public TCRs were found in many individuals. Cytomegalovirus status was reported to be diagnosed by the classifier with high specificity and sensitivity in both the original and validation cohorts.

The method was the immunoSEQ multiplex PCR assay. The original pipeline was this. A statistical classification framework was built to diagnose cytomegalovirus status from the catalog of TCR beta chain sequences. Held by TCRdb, this immuneACCESS table contains in-frame sequences only and omits some clones. Under half of the omission traces to an unresolved V gene where checked; the cause of the rest is unknown. V and J calls and clone size are given by that table; D and trimming were obtained from the DNA. This sample gives 200,000 or so clones in total; about 91% of them show up just once. The ten largest make up 2.9% of the sample. Donors formed part of the validation cohort, which comprised about 120 subjects and was distinct from the first cohort of fewer than 750 subjects. Notes on this clone: Its specific antigen is unknown. No qualities accompany the bases; no much larger clone lies one base away.

Counted from cysteine to phenylalanine, this CDR3 has 15 amino acids. CDR3 DNA is the only sequence kept; it has 45 bases, read in frame from the first base. This clonotype was sampled from a woman aged 18-29 years in good health and CMV-seronegative. The chain employs TRBV1 and TRBJ2-7; the listed D gene, TRBD2, was not tested against the DNA. TRBV1 is marked as a pseudogene. The sequenced material came from PBMCs. The CDR3: CTSNLTQKFSYEQYF. In nucleotides, the sequence is TGCACCAGCAACCTAACTCAAAAATTCTCCTACGAGCAGTACTTC.